This T cell receptor beta chain originates from a study of T cell responses to AZD1222 COVID-19 vaccine. This clone showed up just once. Its specificity is not known. General study points: White British people made up most donors, females outnumbered males, and clonal diversity was possibly underestimated. There were vaccine-associated CD4 TCRs across spike, dominant at 160-218 and 743-854.

Produced via immunoSEQ multiplex PCR; TCRdb's table is partial and in-frame only. The table records 150,000 to 160,000 clones, about 90% of them present only once. CDR3 length: 15 residues. Per germline, CDR1 SGHTS and CDR2 YDEGEE. Trimming removed 0 bases at V and 2 bases at J, with 8 bases between. This receptor was obtained from an adult in good health. V and J are TRBV5-8 and TRBJ1-4; D is ambiguous. The input for sequencing was peripheral blood, taken on day 0 of MenACWY control vaccination. CDR3 amino acids: CASSLVGNTNEKLFF. CDR3 bases: TGTGCCAGCAGCTTGGTTGGAAATACTAATGAAAAACTGTTTTTT.